One sample yielded the 16 T cell receptor beta chains listed below, sequenced in a study of blood T cell repertoires in COVID-19 (TCRdb year 2020). Library preparation employed the immunoSEQ multiplex PCR assay. The clones in this table, taken by TCRdb from immuneACCESS, are in-frame only. Not every clone is retained; where verified, under half of the shortfall comes from an unresolved V gene, and the cause of the rest is unknown. The sample contains about 200,000 clones, just under 85% of them found a single time. The ten biggest clones cover about 6.9% of the sample. The sample comprised peripheral blood. The origin of the receptors is a human donor with acute or convalescent COVID-19. The donor label of this sample is uncertain.

This chain joins TRBV30 and TRBJ1-2, with 7 bases lining up with TRBD1. This CDR3 is built from 15 residues. V lost 5 bases, J lost 2 bases, and 11 bases stayed unmatched. Germline-derived CDR1 and CDR2 are GTSNPN and SVGIG (reference sequence). The DNA for the CDR3 is TGTGCCTGGCTACCCGGGACAGTTTCCAACTATGGCTACACCTTC. Its translation is CAWLPGTVSNYGYTF.

This chain connects TRBV7-2 to TRBJ2-7, with a weak D call TRBD2 (6 bases). Germline-derived CDR1 and CDR2 are SGHTA and FQGNSA. Trimming cost V 7 bases and J 6 bases, with 22 bases left between them. The length of the CDR3 is 15 residues. In nucleotides, the CDR3 is TGTGCCAGCAACGTCCTGGGGGGAGCAGGGAGCGAGCAGTACTTC. It translates to CASNVLGGAGSEQYF.

The V call is TRBV7-2, the J call TRBJ2-2, with 7 bases aligning to TRBD2. The CDR3 length is 14 residues. The ends lost 6 bases at V and 0 bases at J; junction bases unmatched: 1. Germline CDR1 is SGHTA and CDR2 is FQGNSA. CDR3: CASRREPNTGELFF. The CDR3 DNA reads as TGTGCCAGCAGGCGGGAGCCGAACACCGGGGAGCTGTTTTTT.

The CDR3 sequence: CASSRLRGDHNEQFF. CDR3 sequence (DNA): TGTGCCAGCAGCCGCCTCCGGGGGGATCACAATGAGCAGTTCTTC. The chain uses TRBV3-1 (or the pseudogene TRBV3-2) and TRBJ2-1, with 7 bases matching TRBD2. This CDR3 contains 15 residues. Germline CDR1 is LGHDT and CDR2 is YNNKEL (reference sequence). J gave up 5 bases and V 4 bases, and 8 bases lay outside the gene matches.

The chain couples TRBV10-3 to TRBJ2-6; possible D gene TRBD2, 5 bases. The CDR3 runs 19 residues. Trimming stripped 3 bases from V and 0 bases from J, with 18 bases between. Germline V CDR1 and CDR2: ENHRY, SYGVKD. The CDR3 nucleotides read TGTGCCATCAGTGACCAAGCGGCTACCGCGAGCTCTGGGGCCAACGTCCTGACTTTC. Amino acids: CAISDQAATASSGANVLTF.

The chain recombines TRBV4-2 with TRBJ2-7; D possibly corresponds to TRBD1 (6 bases). This CDR3 contains 16 residues. Trimming stripped 0 bases from V and 7 bases from J, with 19 bases between. Per the germline V gene, CDR1 is LGHNA and CDR2 is YNFKEQ. In nucleotides, the CDR3 is TGTGCCAGCAGCCAAGAGTTGGGGACAAGTAAACGGGAGCAGTACTTC. This encodes CASSQELGTSKREQYF.

In its sample, this clone was seen a few times. This chain uses TRBV18 with TRBJ2-3; the D gene is possibly TRBD1 (5 bases). Germline lookup yields CDR1 KGHSH and CDR2 LQKENI. The CDR3 extends over 15 amino acids. Deletions cut 2 bases from V and 0 bases from J, with 9 bases between. The CDR3 here is CASSPGAASTDTQYF. The CDR3 nucleotides are TGTGCCAGCTCACCAGGGGCGGCTAGCACAGATACGCAGTATTTT.

The chain joins TRBV6-5 to TRBJ1-4, with D possibly being TRBD1 (5 bases). The CDR3 is 15 residues long. Germline V gene sequence: CDR1 MNHEY, CDR2 SVGAGI. Trimming stripped 6 bases from V and 1 base from J, with 12 bases between. CDR3 sequence: CASSLLGGTNEKLFF. The DNA for the CDR3 is TGTGCCAGCAGCCTCCTCGGGGGAACTAATGAAAAACTGTTTTTT.

The chain carries TRBV12-2 and TRBJ2-2; the D call in the table, TRBD2, was not verified against the DNA. TRBV12-2 is a documented pseudogene. The length of the CDR3 is 16 residues. The CDR3 bases are TGTGCAAGTCGCTTAGGGCTAGCGGGAGAGAATGGGGAGCTGTTTTTT. Protein: CASRLGLAGENGELFF.

The genes are TRBV19 and TRBJ1-6; D gene unclear. With 3 bases removed from V and 7 bases from J, the gap between germline ends came to 7 bases. The CDR3 is made up of 13 amino acids. Germline V CDR1 and CDR2: LNHDA, SQIVND (reference sequence). The CDR3 region is CASSMEGNSPLHF. The DNA for the CDR3 is TGTGCCAGTAGTATGGAGGGAAATTCACCCCTCCACTTT.

The rearrangement joins TRBV7-3 to TRBJ2-1, with 7 bases identical to TRBD1. Per germline, CDR1 SGHTA and CDR2 FQGTGA. This CDR3 contains 14 residues. The J segment lost 4 bases and the V segment lost 5 bases, leaving 5 bases of the junction unmatched. The CDR3 nucleotides read TGTGCCAGCAGCCCGGGACAGAATTACAATGAGCAGTTCTTC. As protein: CASSPGQNYNEQFF.

The CDR3 is CASSSQGARGTEAFF. DNA for the CDR3: TGTGCCAGCAGCTCGCAGGGGGCGCGAGGGACTGAAGCTTTCTTT. The chain has TRBV7-9 and TRBJ1-1, with TRBD1 matching over 8 bases. The germline V gene encodes CDR1 SEHNR and CDR2 FQNEAQ (reference sequence). The CDR3 covers 15 residues. The J segment lost 5 bases and the V segment lost 4 bases, leaving 9 bases of the junction unmatched.

The chain uses TRBV7-2 and TRBJ2-1, with 7 bases aligning to TRBD1. The CDR3 consists of 18 residues. V dropped 1 base and J dropped 6; count of bases not matched to a gene: 15. Germline-derived CDR1 and CDR2 are SGHTA and FQGNSA. CDR3 protein: CASSLGWRVTGARNEQFF. CDR3 in DNA: TGTGCCAGCAGCTTAGGTTGGCGGGTCACAGGGGCCCGCAATGAGCAGTTCTTC.

This chain joins TRBV2 and TRBJ2-1, with 7 bases matching TRBD1. This CDR3 region has 15 residues. V was pared by 4 bases and J by 0 bases, with 3 bases of the junction left unmatched. Germline values: CDR1 SNHLY, CDR2 FYNNEI. The CDR3 region has the DNA TGTGCCAGCAGTGGGGCAGGGGGCTCCTACAATGAGCAGTTCTTC. Translated: CASSGAGGSYNEQFF. The whole variable domain, remainder taken from reference TRBV2 and TRBJ2-1, is EPEVTQTPSHQVTQMGQEVILRCVPISNHLYFYWYRQILGQKVEFLVSFYNNEISEKSEIFDDQFSVERPDGSNFTLKIRSTKLEDSAMYFCASSGAGGSYNEQFFGPGTRLTVL.

This CDR3 reads CASSLESGINEQFF. The CDR3 DNA reads as TGTGCCAGCAGCCTGGAGTCCGGGATCAATGAGCAGTTCTTC. The genes are TRBV5-4 and TRBJ2-1; D perhaps matches TRBD2 (5 bases). CDR1 and CDR2 from the germline V gene are SGHNT and YYREEE (reference sequence). The CDR3 runs 14 residues. V gave up 4 bases and J gave up 6 bases, with 14 bases separating them.

The chain couples TRBV18 to TRBJ2-1; TRBD2 aligns across 9 bases. CDR3 size: 15 residues. V lost 3 bases and J lost 3; bases outside the gene matches: 3. Per the germline V gene, CDR1 is KGHSH and CDR2 is LQKENI. The CDR3 spells CASSPVAGVYNEQFF. The CDR3 bases are TGTGCCAGCTCACCCGTAGCGGGAGTCTACAATGAGCAGTTCTTC.